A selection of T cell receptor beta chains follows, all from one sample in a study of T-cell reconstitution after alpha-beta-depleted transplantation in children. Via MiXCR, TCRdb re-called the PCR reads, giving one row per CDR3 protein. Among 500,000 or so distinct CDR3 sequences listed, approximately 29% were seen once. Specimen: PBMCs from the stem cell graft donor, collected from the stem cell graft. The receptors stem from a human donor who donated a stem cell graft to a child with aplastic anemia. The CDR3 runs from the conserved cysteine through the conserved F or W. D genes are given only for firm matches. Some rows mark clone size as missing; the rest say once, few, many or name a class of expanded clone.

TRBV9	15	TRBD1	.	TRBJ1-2	CASSVARDSHYGYSF	TGTGCCAGCAGCGTAGCCCGGGACAGTCACTATGGCTACTCCTTC
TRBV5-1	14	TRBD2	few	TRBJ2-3	CASSVREVTDTQYF	TGCGCCAGCAGTGTGCGGGAGGTAACAGATACGCAGTATTTT
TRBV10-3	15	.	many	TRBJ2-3	CAISEGAILTDTQYF	TGTGCCATCAGTGAGGGGGCGATATTAACAGATACGCAGTATTTT
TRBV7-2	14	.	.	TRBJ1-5	CASSQYSANQPQHF	TGTGCCAGCAGCCAGTATAGCGCCAATCAGCCCCAGCATTTT
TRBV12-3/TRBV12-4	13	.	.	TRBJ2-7	CASSLGTIYEQYF	TGTGCCAGCAGTTTGGGGACAATTTACGAGCAGTACTTC
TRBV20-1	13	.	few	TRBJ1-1	CSAGGPYRTEAFF	TGCAGTGCGGGAGGGCCCTACCGCACTGAAGCTTTCTTT
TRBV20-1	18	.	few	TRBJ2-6	CSARDPSGLVSGANVLTF	TGCAGTGCTAGAGATCCTTCAGGTCTGGTCTCTGGGGCCAACGTCCTGACTTTC
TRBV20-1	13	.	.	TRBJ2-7	CSAIPGVVYEQYF	TGCAGTGCCATCCCAGGCGTCGTCTACGAGCAGTACTTC
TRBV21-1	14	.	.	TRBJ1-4	CASSKNRRNEKLFF	TGTGCCAGCAGCAAAAACAGGCGTAATGAAAAACTGTTTTTT
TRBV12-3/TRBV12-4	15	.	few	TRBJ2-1	CASRGLVGPYNEQFF	TGTGCCAGCAGGGGTCTGGTCGGTCCCTACAATGAGCAGTTCTTC
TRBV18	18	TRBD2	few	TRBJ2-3	CASSPRRTSGGNTDTQYF	TGTGCCAGCTCACCCAGGAGGACTAGCGGGGGTAACACAGATACGCAGTATTTT
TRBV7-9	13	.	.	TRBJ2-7	CASSGDTDYEQYF	TGTGCCAGCAGCGGGGACACAGACTACGAGCAGTACTTC
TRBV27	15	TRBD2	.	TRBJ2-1	CASSYSGRNYNEQFF	TGTGCCAGCAGTTATTCCGGGAGGAACTACAATGAGCAGTTCTTC
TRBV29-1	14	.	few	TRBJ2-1	CSVEAGGIANEQFF	TGCAGCGTTGAAGCCGGAGGAATAGCAAATGAGCAGTTCTTC
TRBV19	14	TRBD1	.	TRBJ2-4	CASNPQGAKNIQYF	TGTGCCAGTAATCCACAGGGGGCCAAAAACATTCAGTACTTC
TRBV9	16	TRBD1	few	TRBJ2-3	CASSRRTGGFTDTQYF	TGTGCCAGCAGCCGAAGGACAGGGGGCTTCACAGATACGCAGTATTTT
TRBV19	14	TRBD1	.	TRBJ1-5	CASSMGQTNQPQHF	TGTGCCAGTAGTATGGGACAGACCAATCAGCCCCAGCATTTT
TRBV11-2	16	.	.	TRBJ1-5	CASSLEAGVLSQPQHF	TGTGCCAGCAGCTTAGAGGCAGGGGTATTGAGTCAGCCCCAGCATTTT
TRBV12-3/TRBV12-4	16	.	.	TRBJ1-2	CASSPGRRISNYGYTF	TGTGCCAGCAGTCCGGGACGGCGAATTTCTAACTATGGCTACACCTTC
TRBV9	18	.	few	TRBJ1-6	CASSVDPGSSSYNSPLHF	TGTGCCAGCAGCGTAGACCCAGGCTCAAGCTCCTATAATTCACCCCTCCACTTT
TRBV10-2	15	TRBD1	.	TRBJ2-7	CASSDGDRGPLGQYF	TGCGCCAGCAGTGATGGAGACAGGGGCCCCTTGGGGCAGTACTTC
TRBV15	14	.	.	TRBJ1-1	CATRSERKGTEAFF	TGTGCCACCAGGTCGGAACGGAAGGGCACTGAAGCTTTCTTT
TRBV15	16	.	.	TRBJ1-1	CATSRVIRSMNTEAFF	TGTGCCACCAGCAGAGTGATAAGAAGCATGAACACTGAAGCTTTCTTT
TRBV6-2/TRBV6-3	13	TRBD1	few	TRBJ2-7	CASREQGAHEQYF	TGTGCCAGCAGAGAACAGGGGGCCCACGAGCAGTACTTC
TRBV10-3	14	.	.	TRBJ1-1	CAISEEAGHTEAFF	TGTGCCATCAGTGAAGAAGCTGGGCACACTGAAGCTTTCTTT
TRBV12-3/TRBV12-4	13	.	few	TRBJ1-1	CASRWGTNTEAFF	TGTGCCAGCAGGTGGGGGACGAACACTGAAGCTTTCTTT
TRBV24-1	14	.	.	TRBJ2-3	CATSDLRSTDTQYF	TGTGCCACCAGTGATTTGAGGAGCACAGATACGCAGTATTTT
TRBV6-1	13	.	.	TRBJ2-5	CASSVTREKTQYF	TGTGCCAGCAGTGTGACTAGGGAAAAGACCCAGTACTTC
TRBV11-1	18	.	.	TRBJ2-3	CASSSGGGALRGPDTQYF	TGTGCCAGCAGCTCCGGAGGGGGAGCGCTACGGGGCCCAGATACGCAGTATTTT
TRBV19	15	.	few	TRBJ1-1	CASSDGGHMNTEAFF	TGTGCCAGTAGTGATGGGGGGCACATGAACACTGAAGCTTTCTTT
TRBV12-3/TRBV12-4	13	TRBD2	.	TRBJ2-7	CASSLIGRYEQYF	TGTGCCAGCAGTTTAATCGGGAGGTACGAGCAGTACTTC
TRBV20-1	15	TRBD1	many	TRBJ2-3	CSAVPRGKGTDTQYF	TGCAGTGCTGTGCCCAGGGGGAAAGGCACAGATACGCAGTATTTT
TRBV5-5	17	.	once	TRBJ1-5	CASSLEGRSGSNQPQHF	TGTGCCAGCAGCTTGGAAGGAAGGTCAGGATCTAATCAGCCCCAGCATTTT
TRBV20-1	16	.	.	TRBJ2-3	CSARDLRGSGTDTQYF	TGCAGTGCTAGAGATCTTCGTGGGAGTGGCACAGATACGCAGTATTTT
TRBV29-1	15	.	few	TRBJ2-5	CSVGTPGYVSETQYF	TGCAGCGTTGGGACTCCCGGTTATGTGTCAGAGACCCAGTACTTC